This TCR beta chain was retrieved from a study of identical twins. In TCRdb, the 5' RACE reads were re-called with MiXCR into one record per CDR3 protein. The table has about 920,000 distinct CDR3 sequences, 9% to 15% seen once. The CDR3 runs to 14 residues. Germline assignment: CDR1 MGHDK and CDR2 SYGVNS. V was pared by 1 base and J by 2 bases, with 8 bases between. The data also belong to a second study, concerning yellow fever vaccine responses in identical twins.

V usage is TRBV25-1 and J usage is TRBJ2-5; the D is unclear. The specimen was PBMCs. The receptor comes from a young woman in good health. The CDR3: CASSESVPQETQYF. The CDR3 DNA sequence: TGTGCCAGCAGTGAATCCGTCCCTCAAGAGACCCAGTACTTC.